The sample holds a few counts of the clone carrying this T cell receptor beta chain. The data were obtained in a study of blood T cell repertoires in COVID-19. The CDR3 is 15 residues long. Germline CDR1 SNHLY, CDR2 FYNNEI. J lost 4 bases, V lost 1 base, and 3 bases had no gene match. The table came from immunoSEQ multiplex PCR; TCRdb's copy has only in-frame clones and leaves some out. The data hold around 140,000 clones, with 75% to 90% observed a single time. The chain employs TRBV2 and TRBJ1-5; 8 nucleotides align to TRBD1. The receptor was derived from a man aged 55 to 69 with COVID-19, enrolled during active disease. Sequencing was done on a sample of peripheral blood. CDR3 in amino acids: CASSEDRGRNQPQHF. The CDR3 DNA reads as TGTGCCAGCAGTGAAGACAGGGGGAGGAATCAGCCCCAGCATTTT. The full variable domain, completed using reference TRBV2 and TRBJ1-5, is EPEVTQTPSHQVTQMGQEVILRCVPISNHLYFYWYRQILGQKVEFLVSFYNNEISEKSEIFDDQFSVERPDGSNFTLKIRSTKLEDSAMYFCASSEDRGRNQPQHFGDGTRLSIL.